Given below is one TCR beta chain in context. The record originates from a study of cytomegalovirus exposure and HLA in healthy donors. For the study at large: A previous analysis identified 100 million or so unique TCR beta sequences derived from around 180 million T cells.

With 60 Vbeta and 13 Jbeta primers, the PCR was carried out. The method was immunoSEQ multiplex PCR; TCRdb's version includes in-frame clones alone and lacks a portion of them. The sample is made up of more than 100,000 clones, and the top ten hold roughly 1.5% of it. The clonotype was recovered from a woman aged 40 to 55 in good health and CMV-seronegative. Material: PBMCs.

CDR3 protein: CAISENGQGVVGYTF. The CDR3 DNA sequence: TGTGCCATCAGTGAGAACGGGCAGGGGGTAGTTGGCTACACCTTC. This chain links TRBV10-3 with TRBJ1-2; 7 bases are shared with TRBD1. The CDR3 runs to 15 residues. CDR1 and CDR2 (germline): ENHRY, SYGVKD. With V trimmed by 2 bases and J by 7 bases, 10 bases remained unmatched.